This T cell receptor beta chain is from a study of cytomegalovirus exposure and HLA in healthy donors. There are 15 residues in the CDR3. Germline CDR1 reads SGHTS; CDR2 reads YDEGEE. V lost 6 bases, J lost 3 bases, and 8 bases stayed unmatched. Study-wide points: Later analysis identified a missense DCLRE1C variant that was linked to TCR beta V- and J-gene trimming. For most TCR beta V segments, an earlier analysis put the productive rate at about 90% or about 30% of the time. In a later analysis, DRB1 alleles had the most associated TCRs; HLA-C alleles the fewest. A few chains linked to CMV were shown in vitro to be specific for CMV antigens.

The PCR employed 60 Vbeta primers together with 13 Jbeta primers. TCRdb's table, derived via immunoSEQ multiplex PCR, lists solely in-frame clones and lacks some. The sample carries about 120,000 clones, about 11% recorded once. This clone was found a few times. Its antigen is undetermined. The rearrangement uses TRBV5-8 and TRBJ2-7; TRBD1 aligns across 11 bases. The sequence was obtained from a woman under 30 in good health and CMV-seropositive. The sample consisted of PBMCs. CDR3 in DNA: TGTGCCAGCACCACGTATGGGACAGGGGGCTACGAGCAGTACTTC. As protein: CASTTYGTGGYEQYF.